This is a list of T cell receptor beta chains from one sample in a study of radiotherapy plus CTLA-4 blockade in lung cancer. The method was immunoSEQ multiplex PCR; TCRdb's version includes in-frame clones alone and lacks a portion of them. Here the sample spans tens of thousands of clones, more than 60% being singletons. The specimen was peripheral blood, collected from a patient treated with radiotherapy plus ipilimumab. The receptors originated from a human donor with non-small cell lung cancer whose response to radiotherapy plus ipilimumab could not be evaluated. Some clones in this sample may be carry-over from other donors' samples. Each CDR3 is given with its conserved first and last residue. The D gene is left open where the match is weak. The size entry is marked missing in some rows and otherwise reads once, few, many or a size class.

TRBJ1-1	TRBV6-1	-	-	CASSQRGSGEAFF	TGTGCCAGCAGTCAACGGGGGTCGGGAGAAGCTTTCTTT
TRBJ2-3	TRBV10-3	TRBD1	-	CAISGTGYTDTQYF	TGTGCCATCAGTGGGACAGGGTACACAGATACGCAGTATTTT
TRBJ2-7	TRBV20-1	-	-	CSASPNYEQYF	TGCAGTGCTAGCCCCAACTACGAGCAGTACTTC
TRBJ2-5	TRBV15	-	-	CATSGRGGTQETQYF	TGTGCCACCAGCGGTAGGGGGGGAACCCAAGAGACCCAGTACTTC
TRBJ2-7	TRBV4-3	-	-	CASSQGPAGDTYEQYF	TGCGCCAGCAGCCAAGGACCGGCAGGGGACACCTACGAGCAGTACTTC
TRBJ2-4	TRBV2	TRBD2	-	CASSARGEGIQYF	TGTGCCAGCAGTGCACGGGGGGAGGGCATTCAGTACTTC
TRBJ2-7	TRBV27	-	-	CASSLSPPTAQYF	TGTGCCAGCAGTTTGTCCCCTCCGACAGCTCAGTACTTC
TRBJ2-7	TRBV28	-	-	CASSRDTSYEQYF	TGTGCCAGCAGCCGGGACACTTCCTACGAGCAGTACTTC
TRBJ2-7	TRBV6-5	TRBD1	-	CASSHRQGALEQYF	TGTGCCAGCAGCCACCGACAGGGGGCGCTTGAGCAGTACTTC
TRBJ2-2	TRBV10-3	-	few	CAISGVDRTNTGELFF	TGTGCCATCAGTGGGGTTGACAGAACGAACACCGGGGAGCTGTTTTTT
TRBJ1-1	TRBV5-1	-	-	CASSLTGIGNTEAFF	TGCGCCAGCAGCTTAACAGGGATTGGGAACACTGAAGCTTTCTTT
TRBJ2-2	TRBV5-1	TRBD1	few	CASSLGQGEGSGELFF	TGCGCCAGCAGCCTCGGGCAGGGGGAAGGGTCCGGGGAGCTGTTTTTT
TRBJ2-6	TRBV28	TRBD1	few	CASSLGTGISGANVLTF	TGTGCCAGCAGTTTGGGGACAGGAATATCTGGGGCCAACGTCCTGACTTTC
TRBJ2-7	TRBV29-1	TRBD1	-	CSGGTGPYEQYF	TGCAGCGGGGGGACAGGCCCCTACGAGCAGTACTTC
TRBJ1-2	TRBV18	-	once	CASSVNRDYGYTF	TGTGCCAGCTCAGTTAACAGGGACTATGGCTACACCTTC
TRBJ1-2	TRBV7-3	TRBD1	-	CASSLVDRVGYGYTF	TGTGCCAGCAGCTTAGTGGACAGGGTAGGATATGGCTACACCTTC
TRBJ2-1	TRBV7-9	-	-	CASSSFRGAHEQFF	TGTGCCAGCAGTTCCTTCCGGGGGGCTCATGAGCAGTTCTTC